This T cell receptor (beta chain) was observed in a study of blood T cell repertoires in COVID-19 (dated by TCRdb to about 2020). About the full investigation: The collaborator samples originated in the United States, Italy and Spain and spanned the acute and convalescent phases of COVID-19. The material from the prospective study consisted of cDNA or gDNA derived from T cells, B-cell-depleted T cells, or PBMCs. Subjects who had been exposed to COVID-19, were actively infected with it, or had recovered from it provided the deeply sampled blood TCRbeta repertoires that made up the dataset. The repertoires were released in a freely available public database meant as a resource for research on the immune response to SARS-CoV-2. Samples came from the ongoing ImmuneRACE study (first 160 participants) plus 1,254 subjects from 6 global collaborators. Sample metadata almost always included a de-identified subject ID, COVID-19 status, age in years and sex. Where available, HLA class I and class II types were obtained from metadata supplied by the sample provider rather than from assay-based typing.

Each collaborating institution followed its own protocols to collect whole blood in K2EDTA tubes. Collaborator samples were shipped for TCRbeta analysis as frozen whole blood, isolated PBMCs, or DNA extracted from either sample type. Of note for this clone: What antigen it recognizes has not been identified. It has no much larger one-base neighbor in the sample; base qualities were not kept.

The immunoSEQ Assay, a bias-controlled multiplex PCR, was used to amplify TCRbeta CDR3 regions from genomic DNA. Per the source publication's procedure: Within the assay, amplification of reference gene primers was used to estimate how many nucleated cells each sample contained. To quantify the absolute abundance of each unique TCRbeta CDR3 rearrangement, sequence reads were collapsed and filtered. For each sample, productive Simpson clonality was calculated as the square root of Simpson's diversity index over productive rearrangements. Not all clones reach the TCRdb copy of this immuneACCESS table, which keeps in-frame sequences only. Checked studies attribute under half of the gap to unresolved V genes and leave the rest unexplained. V, J and clone size derive from that table, while D and trimming were established from the DNA sequence. The sample includes about 190,000 clones, with over 60% observed a single time. Approximately 27% of the sample lies in the top ten.

Findings and caveats that apply to the study as a whole: How much clinical and demographic metadata was included differed by source and by participant, and the metadata was provided uncurated.

For CDR1 and CDR2, the germline V gene (reference sequence) lists LGHDT and YNNKEL. Including cysteine and phenylalanine, the CDR3 has 15 amino acids. The sequence is cut down to CDR3 DNA, 45 bases in frame from base 1. V sheds 0 bases and J sheds 8 bases, leaving 14 bases between their ends. This clonotype originated in a woman in her sixties or seventies with acute or convalescent COVID-19. The sequenced sample consisted of peripheral blood. The rearranged segments are TRBV3-1 (or the pseudogene TRBV3-2) and TRBJ1-5; the D gene is unclear. CDR3 region: CASSQDSLSGKPQHF. The DNA sequence is TGTGCCAGCAGCCAAGACTCGCTCAGTGGCAAGCCCCAGCATTTT.